Presented here are 24 T cell receptor beta chains from one specimen sequenced in a study of cytomegalovirus exposure and HLA in healthy donors (dated by TCRdb to 2015 to 2018). Library method: the immunoSEQ multiplex PCR assay. For the multiplex PCR, a mixture combining 60 forward primers for TCR Vbeta segments and 13 reverse primers for TCR Jbeta segments was used. TCRdb provides this immuneACCESS table in a form limited to in-frame rearrangements. Some clones are lacking; in checked studies, under half of them reflect an unresolved V gene, and why the rest are absent is not known. Within this sample are about 210,000 clones, with approximately 78% of them counted one time only. Jointly, the top ten make up approximately 2.9% of the sample. The specimen sequenced was PBMCs. Every receptor here comes from a man aged 25 to 40 in good health and CMV-seronegative.

The chain recombines TRBV4-2 with TRBJ1-6; tentative D call: TRBD1 (6 bases). The germline V gene encodes CDR1 LGHNA and CDR2 YNFKEQ. The CDR3 is 16 residues long. The V end was cut by 0 bases, the J end by 9 bases, with 15 bases between. This chain's CDR3 is CASSQDRDRPSSPLHF. DNA of the CDR3: TGTGCCAGCAGCCAAGATCGCGACAGGCCATCTTCACCCCTCCACTTT.

The chain recombines TRBV11-2 with TRBJ2-7, with TRBD1 identical over 8 bases. V lost 0 bases and J lost 4; bases outside the gene matches: 11. The CDR3 sequence is 17 residues long. Germline V gives CDR1 SGHAT, CDR2 FQNNGV. The CDR3 loop is CASSLDMGYRGSYEQYF. The CDR3 DNA sequence: TGTGCCAGCAGCTTAGATATGGGGTACAGGGGGTCTTACGAGCAGTACTTC. The variable domain in full, completed from reference TRBV11-2 and TRBJ2-7, reads EAGVAQSPRYKIIEKRQSVAFWCNPISGHATLYWYQQILGQGPKLLIQFQNNGVVDDSQLPKDRFSAERLKGVDSTLKIQPAKLEDSAVYLCASSLDMGYRGSYEQYFGPGTRLTVT.

The V call is TRBV10-1, the J call TRBJ2-2; 11 bases are a match to TRBD2. The ends lost 0 bases at V and 6 bases at J; junction bases unmatched: 3. This CDR3 region has 16 residues. Germline lookup yields CDR1 WNHNN and CDR2 SYGVQD (reference sequence). CDR3 protein: CASSESRGLAAGELFF. The CDR3 DNA reads as TGCGCCAGCAGTGAGTCGAGGGGACTAGCGGCCGGGGAGCTGTTTTTT.

The V call is TRBV7-2, the J call TRBJ2-7, with 9 bases lining up with TRBD2. The germline V gene encodes CDR1 SGHTA and CDR2 FQGNSA. The CDR3 extends over 15 amino acids. The V segment lost 4 bases and the J segment 3 bases; nucleotides outside the gene matches: 7. The DNA of the CDR3 is TGTGCCAGCAGCTCAGAGCGGGGGGTAAACTACGAGCAGTACTTC. Its translation: CASSSERGVNYEQYF.

This chain joins TRBV28 and TRBJ1-4; unclear D gene. V gave up 6 bases and J gave up 0 bases, with 14 bases separating them. The CDR3 has 16 amino acids. Germline V gene lookup returns CDR1 MDHEN and CDR2 SYDVKM. The CDR3 region has the DNA TGTGCCAGCAGCCTCCTGAGTTATGCAACTAATGAAAAACTGTTTTTT. Residues: CASSLLSYATNEKLFF.

V usage is TRBV15 and J usage is TRBJ2-1; tentative D call: TRBD1 (7 bases). The CDR3 extends over 14 amino acids. With 5 bases removed from V and 6 bases from J, the gap between germline ends came to 14 bases. CDR1 is LNHNV, CDR2 YYDKDF, per germline (reference sequence). The DNA of the CDR3 is TGTGCCACCAGCTTAGGAGGGACAGCCAATGAGCAGTTCTTC. As protein: CATSLGGTANEQFF.

The rearrangement joins TRBV7-9 to TRBJ2-1, with 8 nucleotides matching TRBD2. V dropped 3 bases and J dropped 9; count of bases not matched to a gene: 4. The germline V gene has CDR1 SEHNR and CDR2 FQNEAQ (reference sequence). The CDR3 has 13 residues. This CDR3 reads CASSFPGGGEQFF. In DNA, the CDR3 is TGTGCCAGCAGCTTCCCGGGAGGGGGTGAGCAGTTCTTC.

This chain uses TRBV18 with TRBJ2-5; possible D gene TRBD2, 7 bases. Trimming pared 6 bases from V and 0 bases from J, leaving 11 bases between. The V gene's germline CDR1 is KGHSH and CDR2 LQKENI. This CDR3 has 14 amino acids. In DNA form, the CDR3 reads TGTGCCAGCTCCCGAGGGGGGGACCAAGAGACCCAGTACTTC. Translating gives CASSRGGDQETQYF.

The chain combines TRBV4-3 with TRBJ1-2; TRBD1 aligns across 8 bases. Trimming at V came to 0 bases and at J to 4 bases, leaving 10 bases not matched to a gene. The CDR3 contains 17 residues. Germline CDR1 and CDR2: LGHNA and YSLEER. CDR3 loop: CASSQDLPQGAGYGYTF. CDR3 DNA sequence: TGCGCCAGCAGCCAAGATTTGCCGCAGGGGGCCGGCTATGGCTACACCTTC.

A single count supports this clone. This chain connects TRBV7-9 to TRBJ1-1; D ambiguous. In germline, CDR1 is SEHNR, CDR2 FQNEAQ (reference sequence). V was pared by 1 base and J by 10 bases, with 13 bases between. This CDR3 contains 13 residues. CDR3 sequence reads: CASSLGRGEGAFF. CDR3 nucleotide sequence: TGTGCCAGCAGCTTAGGGCGGGGTGAGGGAGCTTTCTTT. Supplemented by reference TRBV7-9 and TRBJ1-1, the full variable domain reads DTGVSQNPRHKITKRGQNVTFRCDPISEHNRLYWYRQTLGQGPEFLTYFQNEAQLEKSRLLSDRFSAERPKGSFSTLEIQRTEQGDSAMYLCASSLGRGEGAFFGQGTRLTVV.

The genes are TRBV2 and TRBJ2-3, with unresolved D. The CDR3 runs to 12 residues. CDR1 is SNHLY, CDR2 FYNNEI, per germline. The germline V and J ends were trimmed by 4 bases and 4 bases, with 6 bases remaining between them. DNA of the CDR3: TGTGCCAGCAGTGCTCTCCCAGATACGCAGTATTTT. Protein product: CASSALPDTQYF.

The chain uses TRBV25-1 and TRBJ1-6; D is ambiguous. The germline CDR1 and CDR2 sequences are MGHDK and SYGVNS. The CDR3 sequence is 14 residues long. V was shortened by 3 bases and J by 14 bases, with 17 bases between the two germline ends. CDR3 region: CASSESGRLRSLHF. In DNA form, the CDR3 reads TGTGCCAGCAGTGAGTCCGGAAGACTCCGCTCCCTCCACTTT.

This clone occurred once. J is TRBJ2-1 and V is TRBV14; 9 bases agree with TRBD1. CDR1 and CDR2 (germline): SGHDN, FVKESK. This CDR3 comprises 14 residues. V dropped 8 bases and J dropped 6; count of bases not matched to a gene: 8. CDR3 amino acids: CASGGQGRRNEQFF. CDR3 bases: TGTGCCAGCGGAGGACAGGGGCGCCGCAATGAGCAGTTCTTC.

This clone was counted only a few times. The chain uses TRBV27 and TRBJ2-1, with 7 bases lining up with TRBD2. Germline assignment: CDR1 MNHEY and CDR2 SMNVEV (reference sequence). After removal of 7 bases from V and 4 bases from J, the junction contained 4 bases not matched to a gene. The CDR3 runs 13 residues. The CDR3 DNA sequence: TGTGCCAGCACCCATAGCGGGTACAATGAGCAGTTCTTC. It codes for CASTHSGYNEQFF.

This chain joins TRBV6-1 and TRBJ2-7; the D gene is possibly TRBD1 (6 bases). Trimming stripped 6 bases from V and 6 bases from J, with 18 bases between. The CDR3 extends over 14 amino acids. The V gene's germline CDR1 is MNHNS and CDR2 SASEGT. The CDR3 bases are TGTGCCAGCAGAGCGACAGGCCGCCCCCTCGAGCAGTACTTC. Amino acids: CASRATGRPLEQYF.

V usage is TRBV7-2 and J usage is TRBJ1-2, with 10 nucleotides matching TRBD1. V dropped 5 bases and J dropped 3; count of bases not matched to a gene: 6. This CDR3 has 15 residues. Germline-derived CDR1 and CDR2 are SGHTA and FQGNSA. CDR3 amino acids: CASSRDRGVDYGYTF. CDR3 nucleotide sequence: TGTGCCAGCAGCCGGGACAGGGGAGTGGACTATGGCTACACCTTC.

The chain has TRBV7-3 and TRBJ2-1, with TRBD2 matching 10 bases. Germline CDR1 SGHTA, CDR2 FQGTGA. CDR3 length: 15 residues. The junction had 4 bases not matched to a gene; V was cut back by 4 bases and J by 4 bases. The CDR3 DNA reads TGTGCCAGCAGCTGGAGCGGGGGGGCGTACAATGAGCAGTTCTTC. This translates into CASSWSGGAYNEQFF.

A single count supports this clone. The V and J genes are TRBV6-6 and TRBJ1-6; 7 bases agree with TRBD1. The CDR3 is made up of 13 amino acids. The trim removed 7 bases at V and 7 bases at J, leaving 4 bases unmatched. The germline V gene has CDR1 MNHNY and CDR2 SVGAGI (reference sequence). The CDR3 coding sequence is TGTGCCAGCACGGGACAGAAAAATTCACCCCTCCACTTT. Its translation: CASTGQKNSPLHF.

V is TRBV28 and J is TRBJ2-3, with 10 bases lining up with TRBD2. Trimming at V came to 5 bases and at J to 1 base, leaving 6 bases not matched to a gene. CDR1 MDHEN and CDR2 SYDVKM come from the germline V gene. The CDR3 length is 16 residues. CDR3 sequence: CASSHHGLAGTDTQYF. CDR3 nucleotide sequence: TGTGCCAGCAGTCACCACGGACTAGCGGGCACAGATACGCAGTATTTT.

This clone has a handful of counts. J is TRBJ1-6 and V is TRBV6-5, with a weak D call TRBD1 (5 bases). Germline CDR1 reads MNHEY; CDR2 reads SVGAGI. This CDR3 contains 15 residues. V lost 0 bases and J 5 bases, leaving 8 bases between the germline ends. The CDR3 here is CASSYSGTNNSPLHF. The CDR3 bases are TGTGCCAGCAGTTACTCCGGGACTAATAATTCACCCCTCCACTTT.

The J gene is TRBJ2-6, the V gene TRBV28; the D gene is possibly TRBD1 (5 bases). CDR1 MDHEN and CDR2 SYDVKM come from the germline V gene. Trimming shortened V by 2 bases and J by 3 bases, and 8 bases separated the two germline ends. This CDR3 spans 15 amino acids. CDR3 DNA sequence: TGTGCCAGCAGTTTAAGGGGTAGTGGGGCCAACGTCCTGACTTTC. Protein product: CASSLRGSGANVLTF.

This chain uses TRBV5-1 with TRBJ2-2, with D maybe TRBD2 (5 bases). V was cut by 0 bases and J by 1 base, with 10 bases left in between. CDR1 is SGHRS and CDR2 is YFSETQ in the germline V gene. The length of the CDR3 is 16 residues. This chain's CDR3 is CASSLGTGGNTGELFF. The DNA of the CDR3 is TGCGCCAGCAGCTTGGGGACCGGAGGGAACACCGGGGAGCTGTTTTTT.

V gene TRBV11-2 combines with J gene TRBJ2-5; maybe TRBD1 (5 bases). Germline CDR1 reads SGHAT; CDR2 reads FQNNGV. V gave up 0 bases and J gave up 4 bases, with 12 bases separating them. The CDR3 extends over 15 amino acids. In DNA, the CDR3 is TGTGCCAGCAGCTTAGATCCTGGACATGGAGAGACCCAGTACTTC. It encodes CASSLDPGHGETQYF.

V and J are TRBV4-2 and TRBJ2-3; TRBD2 matches 8 bases. J gave up 3 bases and V 3 bases, and 14 bases lay outside the gene matches. This CDR3 spans 18 amino acids. Germline V gene data show CDR1 as LGHNA and CDR2 as YNFKEQ. CDR3 DNA: TGTGCCAGCAGCCAGGGACCCGGGAGCGGGGGAGAGACAGATACGCAGTATTTT. The encoded protein is CASSQGPGSGGETDTQYF.